This T cell receptor beta chain stems from a study of T cells in Graves' hyperthyroidism and ophthalmopathy. This clonotype was seen many times. V gave up 5 bases and J gave up 8 bases; unmatched junction bases: 8. CDR3 length equals 14 residues. Authors of the study amplified TCR beta CDR3 regions from RNA transcripts. The HTBI primer set served for first-round RT-PCR of the TCR CDR3. MiXCR was run by TCRdb on the multiplex PCR reads, yielding one entry per CDR3 protein. Among about 380,000 distinct CDR3 sequences, more than 12% were seen once, and the ten largest hold around 19%. Material: blood. This TCR was sampled from a woman in her twenties or thirties with Graves' ophthalmopathy. This chain connects TRBV12-3 or TRBV12-4 to TRBJ1-4, with 7 bases matching TRBD1. The chain's CDR3 is CASSRRQGGEKLFF. CDR3 sequence (DNA): TGTGCCAGCAGTCGACGACAGGGAGGGGAAAAACTGTTTTTT.